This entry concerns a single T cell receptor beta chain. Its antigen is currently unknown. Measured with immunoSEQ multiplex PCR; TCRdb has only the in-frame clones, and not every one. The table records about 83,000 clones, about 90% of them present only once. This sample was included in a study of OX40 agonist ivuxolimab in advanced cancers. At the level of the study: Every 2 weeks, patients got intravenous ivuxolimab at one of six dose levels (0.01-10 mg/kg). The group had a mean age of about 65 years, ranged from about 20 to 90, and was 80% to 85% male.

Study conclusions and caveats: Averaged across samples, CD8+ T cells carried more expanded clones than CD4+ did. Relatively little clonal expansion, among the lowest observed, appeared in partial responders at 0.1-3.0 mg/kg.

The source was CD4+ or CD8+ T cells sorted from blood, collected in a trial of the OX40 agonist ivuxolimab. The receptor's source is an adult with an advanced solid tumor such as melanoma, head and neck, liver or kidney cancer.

CDR3 sequence: CAWTGRASSYNSPLHF. CDR3 bases: TGTGCCTGGACGGGCAGAGCAAGCTCCTATAATTCACCCCTCCACTTT. The V call is TRBV30, the J call TRBJ1-6; D uncertain. Germline V gene lookup returns CDR1 GTSNPN and CDR2 SVGIG (reference sequence). V dropped 4 bases and J dropped 0 bases, with 13 bases sitting between them. The CDR3 is made up of 16 amino acids.